These 17 T cell receptor beta chains share one sample of origin, sequenced in a study of cytomegalovirus exposure and HLA in healthy donors. Primers: 60 Vbeta forward and 13 Jbeta reverse. TCRdb's copy holds only in-frame clones and misses some; the assay was immunoSEQ multiplex PCR. The repertoire holds fewer than 100,000 clones, about 77% seen once, with about 3.5% in the top ten. The specimen sequenced was PBMCs. All receptors derive from a man aged 40-49 years in good health and CMV-seronegative.

This sequence joins TRBV6-5 and TRBJ1-2; no definite D call. The V gene's germline CDR1 is MNHEY and CDR2 SVGAGI. The CDR3 covers 15 residues. Between the trimmed V and J ends, which lost 0 bases and 8 bases, there was a span of 16 bases. CDR3 protein: CASSYSNSGQSGYTF. CDR3 nucleotide sequence: TGTGCCAGCAGTTACTCGAATAGCGGCCAGTCAGGCTACACCTTC.

This rearrangement joins TRBV28 to TRBJ2-6, with TRBD1 identical over 7 bases. Germline loops: CDR1 MDHEN, CDR2 SYDVKM. Trimming removed 3 bases from V and 0 bases from J; junction bases left unmatched: 8. CDR3 length equals 18 residues. The CDR3 nucleotides are TGTGCCAGCAGTTTCTTACGACAGGGAGCCTCTGGGGCCAACGTCCTGACTTTC. This codes for CASSFLRQGASGANVLTF.

The chain joins TRBV7-9 to TRBJ1-1, with D possibly TRBD1 on 5 matching bases. This CDR3 is 14 amino acids long. CDR1 and CDR2 from the germline V gene are SEHNR and FQNEAQ (reference sequence). V lost 5 bases and J lost 3, with 13 bases in between. The CDR3, as DNA: TGTGCCAGCAGCGCGAAACCAGGGTACACTGAAGCTTTCTTT. Amino acids: CASSAKPGYTEAFF.

The V call is TRBV19, the J call TRBJ1-5, with TRBD1 as a possible D gene (6 bases). Trimming shortened V by 3 bases and J by 1 base, and 10 bases separated the two germline ends. Germline CDR1 reads LNHDA; CDR2 reads SQIVND (reference sequence). The CDR3 contains 15 residues. CDR3 bases: TGTGCCAGTAGTATCGCAGGGGTGAGCAATCAGCCCCAGCATTTT. This gives the protein CASSIAGVSNQPQHF.

This clone showed up just a few times. V is TRBV5-1 and J is TRBJ2-7; TRBD1 agrees at 7 bases. J was trimmed by 2 bases and V by 4 bases; bases with no gene match: 3. The CDR3 loop spans 13 amino acids. Germline assignment: CDR1 SGHRS and CDR2 YFSETQ. CDR3 sequence: CASSPGTAYEQYF. DNA of the CDR3: TGCGCCAGCAGCCCAGGGACAGCCTACGAGCAGTACTTC.

This sequence joins TRBV5-4 and TRBJ1-2; perhaps TRBD1 as D (5 bases). This CDR3 spans 14 amino acids. The germline V gene encodes CDR1 SGHNT and CDR2 YYREEE (reference sequence). V gave up 6 bases and J gave up 7 bases, with 19 bases separating them. The CDR3 here is CASTNSGGRLGYTF. The CDR3, as DNA: TGTGCCAGCACCAACTCGGGGGGACGGCTTGGCTACACCTTC.

The chain carries TRBV6-5 and TRBJ2-7; 10 bases line up with TRBD1. Germline V gives CDR1 MNHEY, CDR2 SVGAGI. V shed 4 bases, J shed 1 base, and the junction held 4 bases outside the gene matches. The CDR3 contains 15 residues. CDR3 sequence: CASSFKGQGSYEQYF. CDR3 bases: TGTGCCAGCAGTTTTAAGGGACAGGGGTCCTACGAGCAGTACTTC.

V is TRBV2 and J is TRBJ2-5; D ambiguous. Germline CDR1 is SNHLY and CDR2 is FYNNEI. The CDR3 sequence is 15 residues long. Trimming removed 6 bases at V and 0 bases at J, with 14 bases between. CDR3 sequence: CASRELGSYQETQYF. The CDR3 DNA reads as TGTGCCAGCAGAGAGCTGGGCTCATACCAAGAGACCCAGTACTTC.

V and J are TRBV9 and TRBJ2-1; a possible D gene is TRBD1 (6 bases). With 4 bases removed from V and 3 bases from J, the gap between germline ends came to 14 bases. Per the germline V gene, CDR1 is SGDLS and CDR2 is YYNGEE. The CDR3 is 15 residues long. For the CDR3, the DNA is TGTGCCAGCAGCCAACAGGGCCAAGTCTACAATGAGCAGTTCTTC. Protein sequence: CASSQQGQVYNEQFF.

This sequence joins TRBV21-1 and TRBJ2-7; TRBD2, the table's D call, lacks a check against the DNA. TRBV21-1 is flagged as a pseudogene. This CDR3 contains 15 residues. The CDR3, as DNA: TGTGCCAGCAGCAAAGTCACCAGGGAGGGCAACGAGCAGTACTTC. This codes for CASSKVTREGNEQYF.

In this sample, this clone turned up a few times. The chain is built from TRBV5-1 and TRBJ2-7, with 14 bases identical to TRBD2. J lost 3 bases, V lost 5 bases, and 4 bases had no gene match. This CDR3 region has 15 residues. CDR1 is SGHRS, CDR2 YFSETQ, per germline. The CDR3 sequence is CASSFGLAGGYEQYF. DNA of the CDR3: TGCGCCAGCAGTTTTGGACTAGCGGGAGGCTACGAGCAGTACTTC.

This chain connects TRBV6-1 to TRBJ1-1; 7 bases are a match to TRBD1. CDR1 and CDR2 (germline): MNHNS, SASEGT. The CDR3 loop spans 13 amino acids. Trimming took 6 bases from V and 4 from J; bases not matched to a gene: 5. The CDR3 here is CASSLTGATEAFF. The CDR3 bases are TGTGCCAGCAGCTTAACAGGGGCCACTGAAGCTTTCTTT.

The chain recombines TRBV19 with TRBJ2-2; no clear D gene. The germline V gene has CDR1 LNHDA and CDR2 SQIVND (reference sequence). The CDR3 length is 14 residues. V lost 4 bases, J lost 4 bases, and 10 bases lay in between. This CDR3 reads CASSNKAVTGELFF. The CDR3 nucleotides read TGTGCCAGTAGTAACAAGGCGGTCACCGGGGAGCTGTTTTTT.

The chain joins TRBV10-3 to TRBJ1-2; no firm D call. CDR3 length: 11 residues. V gave up 4 bases and J gave up 6 bases, with 6 bases separating them. The germline V gene has CDR1 ENHRY and CDR2 SYGVKD. CDR3 loop: CAISVGDGYTF. The CDR3 region has the DNA TGTGCCATCAGTGTCGGGGATGGCTACACCTTC.

This sequence joins TRBV19 and TRBJ2-7, with a tentative D call TRBD1 (6 bases). CDR3 length equals 12 residues. Germline V gene sequence: CDR1 LNHDA, CDR2 SQIVND (reference sequence). The V gene lost 9 bases and the J gene lost 2 bases, with 11 bases spanning the gap. CDR3 in DNA: TGTGCCAGCGCGGACAGTACCTACGAGCAGTACTTC. This encodes CASADSTYEQYF.

This clone has a single count. The genes are TRBV13 and TRBJ2-1; the D gene is possibly TRBD1 (6 bases). Germline values: CDR1 PRHDT, CDR2 FYEKMQ (reference sequence). CDR3 size: 15 residues. V was shortened by 2 bases and J by 6 bases, with 14 bases between the two germline ends. The CDR3 region is CASSLSQGMPNEQFF. CDR3 nucleotides: TGTGCCAGCAGCTTAAGCCAGGGGATGCCCAATGAGCAGTTCTTC.

The V gene is TRBV5-1, the J gene TRBJ2-7; a possible D gene is TRBD1 (6 bases). The CDR3 has 13 amino acids. Germline loops: CDR1 SGHRS, CDR2 YFSETQ. Trimming pared 3 bases from V and 2 bases from J, leaving 9 bases between. CDR3 sequence: CASSWGTTYEQYF. The CDR3 DNA reads TGCGCCAGCAGCTGGGGGACAACCTACGAGCAGTACTTC.